This paragraph covers one TCR beta chain sequence. Antigen unknown. This entry is derived from a study of T cells expressing NK-cell markers. Study results and limitations: The contribution of dominant NKG2C+ clonotypes to CD8+ T cells in roughly six donors was 1.0-7.0%.

Reanalyzing the 5' RACE reads, TCRdb keeps one entry per CDR3 protein, without DNA. This sample's clone table lists about 160,000 distinct CDR3 sequences. CDR3 length: 16 residues. Germline CDR1 is SNHLY and CDR2 is FYNNEI. The receptor was derived from a man aged 18-69 years in good health. Sequencing was performed on blood T cells: a sorted CD56 or NKG2C T cell subset, CD4+ or CD8+ T cells, or bulk PBMC T cells (not recorded which). The chain links TRBV2 to TRBJ1-5; the TCRdb D gene call, TRBD1, has no DNA to confirm it. The CDR3 sequence is CASSRTGGMSNQPQHF.